This T cell receptor beta chain appears in the sequencing data of a study of T cell responses to AZD1222 COVID-19 vaccine. Study observations and caveats: Donors, mostly white British, included more females; clonal diversity was possibly underestimated.

There are 12 residues in the CDR3. CDR1 and CDR2 from the germline V gene are SEHNR and FQNEAQ (reference sequence). V lost 3 bases and J lost 4, with 7 bases in between. A note on this clone: Its antigen is currently unknown.

Using immunoSEQ multiplex PCR, the repertoire was profiled, and TCRdb retains in-frame clones only, with some absent. This sample yields about 120,000 clones, of which 88% are seen a single time; 2% to 2.5% belongs to the top ten. The specimen was peripheral blood, collected on day 0 of AZD1222 vaccination. The sequence came from an adult in good health. The chain couples TRBV7-9 to TRBJ2-7, with D tentatively TRBD2 (6 bases). For the CDR3, the DNA is TGTGCCAGCAGCTTTGGGAGGTACGAGCAGTACTTC. It codes for CASSFGRYEQYF.